A few counts support the clone carrying this T cell receptor (beta chain). Its antigen is unknown. There are 14 residues in the CDR3. CDR1 SGHTA and CDR2 FQGNSA come from the germline V gene. The V end was cut by 5 bases, the J end by 6 bases, with 15 bases between. The data stem from a study of beta chain features in type 1 diabetes. Regarding the study as a whole: Among all four CD4+ subsets, Type 1 diabetes patients had TCRB CDR3s that were moderately but significantly shorter.

The isolated RNA, all of it, was reverse transcribed, so expressed TCRB transcripts were what got sequenced. Libraries were prepared by immunoSEQ multiplex PCR; TCRdb keeps only in-frame clonotypes and omits some of them. The repertoire holds around 260,000 clones, with 20% as singletons. Sequencing was performed on naive CD4+ T cells from blood. The clonotype was recovered from a woman between 40 and 50 years old with type 1 diabetes. This chain connects TRBV7-2 to TRBJ2-3, with D possibly TRBD2 on 6 matching bases. DNA of the CDR3: TGTGCCAGCAGCCCGAGCGGAGGAGGGGATACGCAGTATTTT. Amino acid sequence: CASSPSGGGDTQYF.